This passage covers 26 T cell receptor beta chains from one sample sequenced in a study of sequential checkpoint blockade in melanoma. The treatment is: randomized to nivolumab then ipilimumab (arm A) or the reverse (arm B). The data were produced by immunoSEQ multiplex PCR, yet TCRdb's version contains in-frame clones alone and is incomplete. Of more than 10,000 clones detected, 82% appear once; the ten largest clones hold approximately 6.8%. Here the sequenced sample was CD8+ T cells sorted from blood (inferred from file names), taken from a patient given nivolumab and ipilimumab in sequence. The receptors shown here come from a human donor with melanoma.

This chain uses TRBV6-5 with TRBJ2-5; 9 nucleotides match TRBD2. The CDR3 has 14 residues. Looked up from germline, CDR1 is MNHEY and CDR2 is SVGAGI. With V trimmed by 4 bases and J by 5 bases, 5 bases remained unmatched. CDR3 in DNA: TGTGCCAGCAGTTTAGCGGGAGTGGGGGAGACCCAGTACTTC. Translating gives CASSLAGVGETQYF.

The chain recombines TRBV7-9 with TRBJ2-7; possible D gene TRBD2, 5 bases. Per germline, CDR1 SEHNR and CDR2 FQNEAQ (reference sequence). The V gene lost 5 bases and the J gene lost 2 bases, with 7 bases spanning the gap. This CDR3 is 12 amino acids long. The DNA for the CDR3 is TGTGCCAGCAGCGCCGGGACCTACGAGCAGTACTTC. Its protein product is CASSAGTYEQYF.

This clone was recorded a few times. This rearrangement joins TRBV19 to TRBJ2-7; possibly TRBD2 for D (5 bases). The CDR3 consists of 13 residues. V was clipped by 4 bases and J by 3 bases, with 10 bases between them. Germline CDR1 and CDR2: LNHDA and SQIVND (reference sequence). The chain's CDR3 is CASSRAGDYEQYF. The CDR3, as DNA: TGTGCCAGTAGTAGGGCCGGGGACTACGAGCAGTACTTC.

A few counts support this clone. The chain combines TRBV6-1 with TRBJ2-7, with 7 bases that match TRBD2. Unmatched junction bases numbered 5, after V lost 2 bases and J lost 1 base. Germline CDR1 and CDR2: MNHNS and SASEGT. The CDR3 has 15 amino acids. The CDR3 coding sequence is TGTGCCAGCAGTGAAACGTGGGGGGGATCCTACGAGCAGTACTTC. Amino acids: CASSETWGGSYEQYF.

The genes are TRBV19 and TRBJ2-1; D is possibly TRBD2 (6 bases). V was clipped by 5 bases and J by 3 bases, with 11 bases between them. This CDR3 comprises 14 residues. Germline V gene lookup returns CDR1 LNHDA and CDR2 SQIVND (reference sequence). Written as DNA, the CDR3 is TGTGCCAGTAGTGAGGACGGGAGCTACAATGAGCAGTTCTTC. Its protein is CASSEDGSYNEQFF. Combining the CDR3 with reference TRBV19 and TRBJ2-1 gives the whole variable domain DGGITQSPKYLFRKEGQNVTLSCEQNLNHDAMYWYRQDPGQGLRLIYYSQIVNDFQKGDIAEGYSVSREKKESFPLTVTSAQKNPTAFYLCASSEDGSYNEQFFGPGTRLTVL.

This chain joins TRBV27 and TRBJ2-1; 13 nucleotides line up with TRBD2. Germline V gene sequence: CDR1 MNHEY, CDR2 SMNVEV (reference sequence). The CDR3 sequence is 15 residues long. The V gene end was trimmed by 4 bases and the J gene end by 8 bases; junction bases not matched to a gene: 5. DNA for the CDR3: TGTGCCAGCAGTTGGGGACTAGCGGGGTCGGATGAGCAGTTCTTC. Encoded protein: CASSWGLAGSDEQFF.

By share of the sample, this clone is large (0.1 to 1%). CDR3 region: CASSLGLSYEQYF. CDR3 nucleotides: TGTGCCAGCAGCTTAGGTCTCTCCTACGAGCAGTACTTC. This chain joins TRBV7-9 and TRBJ2-7; D gene uncertain. Deletions cut 1 base from V and 0 bases from J, with 4 bases between. The CDR3 totals 13 residues. The germline gives CDR1 SEHNR, CDR2 FQNEAQ (reference sequence).

The V and J genes are TRBV5-1 and TRBJ2-5; D ambiguous. Trimming took 1 base from V and 5 from J, leaving 15 bases between them. Germline assignment: CDR1 SGHRS and CDR2 YFSETQ. The CDR3 contains 15 residues. In DNA form, the CDR3 reads TGCGCCAGCAGCTTGTCCCCCGGGTCGATGGAGACCCAGTACTTC. It translates to CASSLSPGSMETQYF.

The V and J genes are TRBV6-5 and TRBJ2-2, with D perhaps matching TRBD1 (5 bases). Trimming shortened V by 2 bases and J by 6 bases, and 7 bases separated the two germline ends. Germline V gives CDR1 MNHEY, CDR2 SVGAGI. This CDR3 spans 13 amino acids. The CDR3 loop is CASSYGAAGELFF. As DNA, the CDR3 is TGTGCCAGCAGTTACGGGGCGGCCGGGGAGCTGTTTTTT.

V usage is TRBV29-1 and J usage is TRBJ2-3; 12 bases are shared with TRBD2. The V gene's germline CDR1 is SQVTM and CDR2 ANQGSEA. CDR3 length: 18 amino acids. Trimming at V came to 4 bases and at J to 4 bases, leaving 15 bases not matched to a gene. CDR3 sequence reads: CSVVGLAGGPKHADTQYF. The CDR3 DNA is TGCAGCGTTGTAGGGCTAGCGGGAGGGCCAAAGCACGCAGATACGCAGTATTTT.

The chain links TRBV6-5 to TRBJ2-2, with TRBD2 identical over 9 bases. CDR1 and CDR2 from the germline V gene are MNHEY and SVGAGI. The J segment lost 8 bases and the V segment lost 1 base, leaving 8 bases of the junction unmatched. The CDR3 runs to 16 residues. CDR3 amino acids: CASSYLPLAGGGELFF. CDR3 nucleotide sequence: TGTGCCAGCAGTTACTTGCCACTAGCGGGCGGAGGGGAGCTGTTTTTT.

V gene TRBV5-1 combines with J gene TRBJ2-5; weak D call: TRBD1 (6 bases). The closer fit of TRBJ2-7 to the DNA end suggests the J call may be wrong. The CDR3 runs 14 residues. Germline V gene lookup returns CDR1 SGHRS and CDR2 YFSETQ. CDR3 residues: CASSTGTSSYEQYF. In DNA form, the CDR3 reads TGCGCCAGCAGCACAGGGACGAGCTCCTACGAGCAGTACTTC.

Regarding this clone: Other DNA sequences in the same sample also yield this CDR3. CDR3 sequence reads: CASSLAGGEQYF. CDR3 sequence (DNA): TGCGCCAGCAGCTTGGCGGGAGGCGAGCAGTACTTC. V usage is TRBV5-1 and J usage is TRBJ2-7, with 7 bases lining up with TRBD2. Germline V gene lookup returns CDR1 SGHRS and CDR2 YFSETQ. Trimming removed 0 bases from V and 6 bases from J; junction bases left unmatched: 0. The CDR3 sequence is 12 residues long. Variable domain in full (rest from reference TRBV5-1 and TRBJ2-7): KAGVTQTPRYLIKTRGQQVTLSCSPISGHRSVSWYQQTPGQGLQFLFEYFSETQRNKGNFPGRFSGRQFSNSRSEMNVSTLELGDSALYLCASSLAGGEQYFGPGTRLTVT.

The chain joins TRBV28 to TRBJ2-7, with D perhaps matching TRBD1 (5 bases). Trimming removed 5 bases at V and 2 bases at J, with 25 bases between. CDR3 size: 18 residues. Germline CDR1 MDHEN, CDR2 SYDVKM. For the CDR3, the DNA is TGTGCCAGCAGTCCCGCACTAATCAGGGATGGCCGACCCTACGAGCAGTACTTC. Translation gives CASSPALIRDGRPYEQYF.

This clone was counted a few times. Here the CDR3 reads CASTPADGRYEQYF. In DNA form, the CDR3 reads TGTGCCAGCACCCCCGCGGATGGCCGTTACGAGCAGTACTTC. The gene calls are TRBV7-9 and TRBJ2-7; D is uncertain. With 7 bases removed from V and 4 bases from J, the gap between germline ends came to 17 bases. Germline assignment: CDR1 SEHNR and CDR2 FQNEAQ (reference sequence). CDR3 size: 14 residues.

CDR3 sequence: CASILTAGGGYNEQFF. CDR3 coding DNA: TGTGCCAGCATCCTCACGGCCGGCGGGGGATACAATGAGCAGTTCTTC. The chain combines TRBV27 with TRBJ2-1; TRBD2 aligns across 7 bases. The length of the CDR3 is 16 residues. Germline lookup yields CDR1 MNHEY and CDR2 SMNVEV (reference sequence). Unmatched junction bases numbered 13, after V lost 7 bases and J lost 4 bases.

The chain employs TRBV5-6 and TRBJ1-2, with a weak D call TRBD1 (6 bases). CDR3 length: 13 amino acids. V was trimmed by 0 bases and J by 4 bases, leaving 7 bases between them. The germline V gene encodes CDR1 SGHDT and CDR2 YYEEEE. CDR3 in DNA: TGTGCCAGCAGCTTGGCAGGGGTCTATGGCTACACCTTC. It translates to CASSLAGVYGYTF.

The sample holds a few counts of this clone. The V and J genes are TRBV4-1 and TRBJ2-5, with D tentatively TRBD2 (6 bases). Looked up from germline, CDR1 is MGHRA and CDR2 is YSYEKL. Deletions cut 3 bases from V and 1 base from J, with 12 bases between. The CDR3 extends over 15 amino acids. CDR3 sequence (DNA): TGCGCCAGCAGCCAGGGGTATAGCGGCCAAGAGACCCAGTACTTC. Encoded protein: CASSQGYSGQETQYF.

Turning to this clone: This CDR3 is also generated by other DNA sequences in the sample. This CDR3 is CASSHTNTGELFF. The CDR3 region has the DNA TGCGCCAGCAGCCATACGAACACCGGGGAGCTGTTTTTT. The chain is built from TRBV4-1 and TRBJ2-2; D is ambiguous. The V and J ends lost 3 bases and 0 bases respectively, with 2 bases between them. CDR1 is MGHRA and CDR2 is YSYEKL in the germline V gene. This CDR3 is built from 13 residues.

The rearrangement uses TRBV4-2 and TRBJ2-1, with 7 bases fitting TRBD1. The CDR3 is made up of 15 amino acids. The germline V gene has CDR1 LGHNA and CDR2 YNFKEQ. V shed 0 bases, J shed 3 bases, and the junction held 2 bases outside the gene matches. This chain's CDR3 is CASSQEGTDYNEQFF. CDR3 coding DNA: TGTGCCAGCAGCCAAGAAGGGACAGACTACAATGAGCAGTTCTTC.

Regarding this clone: At one end, the junction sequence differs from germline, possibly due to a read error. Written as DNA, the CDR3 is TGTGCCAGCAGCGTGTCGACAGGTTTTTCCTACGAGCGGTACTTC. Amino acids: CASSVSTGFSYERYF. This chain joins TRBV9 and TRBJ2-7; perhaps TRBD1 as D (6 bases). Germline V gene lookup returns CDR1 SGDLS and CDR2 YYNGEE. The CDR3 spans 15 residues. Combining the CDR3 with reference TRBV9 and TRBJ2-7 gives the whole variable domain DSGVTQTPKHLITATGQRVTLRCSPRSGDLSVYWYQQSLDQGLQFLIQYYNGEERAKGNILERFSAQQFPDLHSELNLSSLELGDSALYFCASSVSTGFSYERYFGPGTRLTVT.

This clone appeared once. This chain links TRBV6-6 with TRBJ2-7; D is perhaps TRBD1 (5 bases). From germline, CDR1 is MNHNY and CDR2 SVGAGI (reference sequence). Deletions cut 1 base from V and 1 base from J, with 11 bases between. CDR3 length equals 15 residues. CDR3 in DNA: TGTGCCAGCAGTTACTTTTCAGGGTTTTCCTACGAGCAGTACTTC. Translating gives CASSYFSGFSYEQYF.

This clone was picked up a small number of times. The rearrangement joins TRBV10-3 to TRBJ2-7; TRBD2 might be the D (5 bases). CDR3 length equals 13 residues. The ends were cut back, 6 bases at V and 3 bases at J, with 12 bases in the middle. Germline assignment: CDR1 ENHRY and CDR2 SYGVKD. In nucleotides, the CDR3 is TGTGCCATCAGCCCCGGGATTGACTACGAGCAGTACTTC. Translation gives CAISPGIDYEQYF.

J is TRBJ2-7 and V is TRBV28; D is ambiguous. The CDR3 sequence is 12 residues long. V shed 10 bases and J shed 4 bases, with 14 bases lying between them. CDR1 and CDR2 (germline): MDHEN, SYDVKM. CDR3 in amino acids: CATEVESYEQYF. The CDR3 DNA is TGTGCCACCGAGGTCGAGTCTTACGAGCAGTACTTC.

The genes are TRBV30 and TRBJ2-1; 8 nucleotides agree with TRBD2. Germline values: CDR1 GTSNPN, CDR2 SVGIG (reference sequence). CDR3 length equals 17 residues. J gave up 1 base and V 0 bases, and 8 bases lay outside the gene matches. The CDR3 nucleotides read TGTGCCTGGAGTGTAAGCGGGGGTACTATTTCCTACAATGAGCAGTTCTTC. Amino acid sequence: CAWSVSGGTISYNEQFF.

The V gene is TRBV4-1, the J gene TRBJ1-2, with TRBD1 identical over 12 bases. The CDR3 has 17 residues. The V and J ends lost 0 bases and 7 bases, in that order; junction bases with no gene match: 9. The germline V gene encodes CDR1 MGHRA and CDR2 YSYEKL. CDR3 sequence (DNA): TGCGCCAGCAGCCAAGAACCCCCGGGACAGGGGGCTCTTGGCTACACCTTC. Amino acid sequence: CASSQEPPGQGALGYTF.